This note documents a single TCR beta chain sequence. The data stem from a study of blood T cell repertoires in COVID-19. Under the authors' procedure: By means of reference gene primer amplification, nucleated cell counts were estimated. The data were produced by immunoSEQ multiplex PCR, yet TCRdb's version contains in-frame clones alone and is incomplete. That table furnishes V, J and clone size, whereas the DNA furnished D and trimming. Among approximately 440,000 clones listed, roughly 90% were seen once. Those enrolled, adults aged about 18 to 89 years, came from 24 US areas. Cohorts were determined from participant-reported clinical history. Donors of Cohort 3 who recovered were those that had two negative PCRs, clearance, or symptom resolution. The TCR was taken from a young woman who had recovered from COVID-19. Sequenced material: PBMCs or T cells enriched from blood (not recorded which).

For the CDR3, the DNA is TGTGCCAGCAGCTTACCCCTAGGGACACGCTATGGCTACACCTTC. Translating gives CASSLPLGTRYGYTF. J is TRBJ1-2 and V is TRBV7-2; D possibly corresponds to TRBD1 (6 bases). The CDR3 length is 15 residues. Trimming cost V 2 bases and J 4 bases, with 14 bases left between them. Germline V lookup: CDR1 SGHTA, CDR2 FQGNSA.